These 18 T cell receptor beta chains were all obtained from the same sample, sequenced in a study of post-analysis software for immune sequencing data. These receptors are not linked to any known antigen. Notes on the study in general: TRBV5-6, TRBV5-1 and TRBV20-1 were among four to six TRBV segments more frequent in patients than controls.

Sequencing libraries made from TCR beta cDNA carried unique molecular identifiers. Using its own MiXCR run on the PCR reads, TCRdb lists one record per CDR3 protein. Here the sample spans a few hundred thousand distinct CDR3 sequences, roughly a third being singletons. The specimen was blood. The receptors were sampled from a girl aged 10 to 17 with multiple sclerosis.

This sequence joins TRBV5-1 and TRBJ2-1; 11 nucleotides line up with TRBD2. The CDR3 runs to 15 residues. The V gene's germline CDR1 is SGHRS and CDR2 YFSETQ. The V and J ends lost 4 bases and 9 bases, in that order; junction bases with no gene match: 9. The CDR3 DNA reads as TGCGCCAGCAGCGTGGCGGTAGCGGGAGGGGGTGAGCAGTTCTTC. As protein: CASSVAVAGGGEQFF. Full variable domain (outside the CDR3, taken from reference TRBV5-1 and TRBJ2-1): KAGVTQTPRYLIKTRGQQVTLSCSPISGHRSVSWYQQTPGQGLQFLFEYFSETQRNKGNFPGRFSGRQFSNSRSEMNVSTLELGDSALYLCASSVAVAGGGEQFFGPGTRLTVL.

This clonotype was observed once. The CDR3 DNA follows: TGTGCCAGCAGTTTCGCGAGCTCCGTCGGGCTAGCCAAAAACATTCAGTACTTC. Protein sequence: CASSFASSVGLAKNIQYF. V usage is TRBV28 and J usage is TRBJ2-4; no reliable D call. The V and J ends lost 3 bases and 0 bases respectively, with 18 bases between them. Germline values: CDR1 MDHEN, CDR2 SYDVKM. CDR3 length equals 18 residues.

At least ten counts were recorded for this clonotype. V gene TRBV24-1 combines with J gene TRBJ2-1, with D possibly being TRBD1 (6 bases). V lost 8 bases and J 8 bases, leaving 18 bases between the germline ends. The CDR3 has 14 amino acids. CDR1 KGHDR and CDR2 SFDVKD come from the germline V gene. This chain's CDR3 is CATTGGGLGDEQFF. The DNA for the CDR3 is TGTGCCACCACCGGTGGGGGCCTTGGGGATGAGCAGTTCTTC.

DNA of the CDR3: TGTGCCAGCAGGGGGGGGGAGCAGTTCTTC. The encoded protein is CASRGGEQFF. The chain couples TRBV12-3 or TRBV12-4 to TRBJ2-1; 7 bases map to TRBD2. V lost 6 bases and J lost 10; bases outside the gene matches: 0. This CDR3 has 10 residues.

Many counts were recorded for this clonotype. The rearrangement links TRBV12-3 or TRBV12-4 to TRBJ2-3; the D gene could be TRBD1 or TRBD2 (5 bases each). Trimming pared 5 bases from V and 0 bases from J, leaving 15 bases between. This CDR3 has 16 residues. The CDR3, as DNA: TGTGCCAGCAGTCCCAGCTGGGGGTCTAGCACAGATACGCAGTATTTT. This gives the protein CASSPSWGSSTDTQYF.

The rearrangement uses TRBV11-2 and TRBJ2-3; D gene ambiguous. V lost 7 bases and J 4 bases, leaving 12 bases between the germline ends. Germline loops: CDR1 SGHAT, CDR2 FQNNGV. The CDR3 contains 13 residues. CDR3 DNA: TGTGCCAGCACCCAGCGTGAGGCAGATACGCAGTATTTT. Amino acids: CASTQREADTQYF.

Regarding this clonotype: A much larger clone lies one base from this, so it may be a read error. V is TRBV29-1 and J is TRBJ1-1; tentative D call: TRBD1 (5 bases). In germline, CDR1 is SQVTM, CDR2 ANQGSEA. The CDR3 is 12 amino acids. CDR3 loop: CSVEKGNTGAFF. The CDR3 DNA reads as TGCAGCGTTGAGAAGGGGAACACTGGAGCTTTCTTT. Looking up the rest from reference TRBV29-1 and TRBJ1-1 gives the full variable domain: SAVISQKPSRDICQRGTSLTIQCQVDSQVTMMFWYRQQPGQSLTLIATANQGSEATYESGFVIDKFPISRPNLTFSTLTVSNMSPEDSSIYLCSVEKGNTGAFFGQGTRLTVV.

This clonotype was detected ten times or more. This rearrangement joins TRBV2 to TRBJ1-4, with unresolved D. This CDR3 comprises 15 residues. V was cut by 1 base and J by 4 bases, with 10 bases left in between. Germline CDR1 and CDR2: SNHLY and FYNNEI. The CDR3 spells CASSEGAAINEKLFF. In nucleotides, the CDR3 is TGTGCCAGCAGTGAAGGGGCAGCGATTAATGAAAAACTGTTTTTT.

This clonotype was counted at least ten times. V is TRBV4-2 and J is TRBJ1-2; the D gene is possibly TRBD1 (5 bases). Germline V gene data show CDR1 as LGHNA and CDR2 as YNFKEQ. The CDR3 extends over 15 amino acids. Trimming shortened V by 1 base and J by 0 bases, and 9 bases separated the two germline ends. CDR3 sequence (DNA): TGTGCCAGCAGCCAAGTTCCGACAGCTAACTATGGCTACACCTTC. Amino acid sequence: CASSQVPTANYGYTF.

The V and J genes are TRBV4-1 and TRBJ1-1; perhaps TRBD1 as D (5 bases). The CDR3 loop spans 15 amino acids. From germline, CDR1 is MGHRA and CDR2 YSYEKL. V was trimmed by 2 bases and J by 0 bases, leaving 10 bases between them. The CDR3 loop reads CASSQLGGVNTEAFF. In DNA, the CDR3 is TGCGCCAGCAGCCAACTGGGGGGGGTGAACACTGAAGCTTTCTTT.

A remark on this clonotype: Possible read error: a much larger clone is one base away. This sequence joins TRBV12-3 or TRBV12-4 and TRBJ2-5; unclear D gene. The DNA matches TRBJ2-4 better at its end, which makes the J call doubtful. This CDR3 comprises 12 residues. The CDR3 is CASSLDKNIQYF. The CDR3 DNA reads TGTGCCAGCAGTTTGGACAAAAACATTCAGTACTTC.

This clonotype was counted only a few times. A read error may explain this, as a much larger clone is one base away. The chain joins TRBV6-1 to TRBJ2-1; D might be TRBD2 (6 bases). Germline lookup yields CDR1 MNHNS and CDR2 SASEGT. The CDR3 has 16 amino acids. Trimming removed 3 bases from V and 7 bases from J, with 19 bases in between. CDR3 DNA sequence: TGTGCCAGCAGTGACCAGGGACTGACCGGAATTAATGAGCAGTTCTTC. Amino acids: CASSDQGLTGINEQFF.

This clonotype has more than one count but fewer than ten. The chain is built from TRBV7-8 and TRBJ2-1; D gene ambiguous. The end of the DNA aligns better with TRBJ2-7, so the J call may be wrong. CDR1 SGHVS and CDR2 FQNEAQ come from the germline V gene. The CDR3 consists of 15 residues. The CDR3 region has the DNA TGTGCCAGCAGCCCCTCTGTGGGGTCCTACAATGAGCAGTACTTC. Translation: CASSPSVGSYNEQYF.

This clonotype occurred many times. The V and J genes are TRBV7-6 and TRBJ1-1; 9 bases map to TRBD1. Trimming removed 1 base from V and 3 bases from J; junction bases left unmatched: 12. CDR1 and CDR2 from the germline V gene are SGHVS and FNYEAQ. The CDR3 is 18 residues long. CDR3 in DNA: TGTGCCAGCAGCTTAGGGTTGTTCCTAAGGACAGGGGACACTGAAGCTTTCTTT. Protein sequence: CASSLGLFLRTGDTEAFF.

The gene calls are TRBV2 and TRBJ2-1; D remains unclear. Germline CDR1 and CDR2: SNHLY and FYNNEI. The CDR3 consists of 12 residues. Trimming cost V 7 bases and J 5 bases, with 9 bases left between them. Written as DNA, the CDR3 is TGTGCCAGCAAAGAACAAGACAATGAGCAGTTCTTC. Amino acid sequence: CASKEQDNEQFF.

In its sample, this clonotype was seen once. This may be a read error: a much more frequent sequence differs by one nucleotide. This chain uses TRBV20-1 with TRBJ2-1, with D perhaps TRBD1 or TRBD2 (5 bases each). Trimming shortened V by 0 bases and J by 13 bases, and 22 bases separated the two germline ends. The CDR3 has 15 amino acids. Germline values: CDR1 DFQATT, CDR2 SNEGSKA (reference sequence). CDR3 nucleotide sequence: TGCAGTGCTAGAGATCAAGCGGCGTCCCAAGGGACCCAGTTCTTC. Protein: CSARDQAASQGTQFF.

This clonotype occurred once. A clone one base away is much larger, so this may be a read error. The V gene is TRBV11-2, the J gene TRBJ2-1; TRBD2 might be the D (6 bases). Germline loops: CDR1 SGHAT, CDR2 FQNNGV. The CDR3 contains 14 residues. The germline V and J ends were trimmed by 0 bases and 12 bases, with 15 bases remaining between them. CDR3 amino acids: CASSLDPRTTWQFF. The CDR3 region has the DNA TGTGCCAGCAGCTTAGATCCCCGGACTACCTGGCAGTTCTTC. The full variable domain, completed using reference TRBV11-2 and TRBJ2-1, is EAGVAQSPRYKIIEKRQSVAFWCNPISGHATLYWYQQILGQGPKLLIQFQNNGVVDDSQLPKDRFSAERLKGVDSTLKIQPAKLEDSAVYLCASSLDPRTTWQFFGPGTRLTVL.

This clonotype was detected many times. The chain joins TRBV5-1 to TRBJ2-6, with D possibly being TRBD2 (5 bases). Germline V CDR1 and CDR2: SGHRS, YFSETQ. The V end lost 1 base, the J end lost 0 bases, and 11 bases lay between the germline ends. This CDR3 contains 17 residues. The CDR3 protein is CASSLTGLTSGANVLTF. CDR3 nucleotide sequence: TGCGCCAGCAGCTTGACCGGACTGACCTCTGGGGCCAACGTCCTGACTTTC.